This T cell receptor (beta chain) was sequenced during a study of T cells after yellow fever vaccination (dated by TCRdb to about 2019). Describing the broader study: Libraries from fractions with low cell numbers were prepared with the SMART-Seq v4 Ultra Low Input RNA kit. Bulk PBMC replicates and cell subsets were isolated from blood drawn at multiple timepoints before and after both primary and secondary immunization. To follow T-cell clones before and after primary and booster YFV17D yellow fever vaccination, bulk TCR alpha and beta repertoires were sequenced over time. Two healthy male donors, one aged 18 to 30 and one aged 30 to 40 years, made up the cohort. The study at large found these results: FACS-sorted repertoires could contain abundant contaminating clonotypes from the bulk population, so computational filtering was required. Only a couple of donors were included in the study, so the extent to which the findings can be generalized is limited. After the booster, most of the clones that had expanded following primary vaccination were detected again (almost 98% of CD4 and around 88% of CD8), which suggests that memory was broadly maintained. Compared with the primary T-cell response, the secondary T-cell response was weaker but faster, peaking on day 5 rather than day 15. A small share of clonotypes occurred in both CD4 and CD8 compartments, likely arising from convergent recombination.

Explained via the paper, the treatment or condition label denotes: live attenuated yellow fever vaccine strain. At each blood-draw timepoint, two biological replicates of bulk PBMCs were collected. PBMCs were isolated from peripheral blood using a standard Ficoll-Paque protocol. TriZol was used to extract RNA from bulk PBMCs, from CD4 and CD8 fractions, and from dextramer-positive and dextramer-negative fractions. The CDR3 has 14 amino acids, counting the end cysteine and phenylalanine. Just CDR3 DNA is preserved here, 42 bases in frame from base 1. The V and J ends are trimmed by 4 bases and 4 bases, leaving 13 bases between them. CDR1 and CDR2, looked up from the germline V gene, are SGHTA and FQGNSA. This clonotype was observed a few times. The antigen this receptor binds is unknown. Per-base qualities were not stored, and no clone one base away is much larger. Synthesis of TCR cDNA relied on 5'RACE template switching, a step that introduced a universal primer site along with unique molecular identifiers. Priming for cDNA synthesis came from both the TCR alpha and TCR beta constant segments. Library amplification used two PCR steps, and the second PCR step added sample barcodes and sequencing adapters. Sequencing of libraries was performed on Illumina HiSeq 2500 (2x100 bp) or NovaSeq (2x150 bp). The source study handled its data this way. Demultiplexing of reads and collapsing into UMI consensus sequences were performed with MIGEC, and V(D)J alignment was carried out with MiXCR. Vaccine-responding clonotypes were defined with edgeR using replicate PBMC samples, requiring FDR below 0.01 and a log2 fold change above 5 up to day 15. Bulk clonotypes were assigned CD4 or CD8 identity according to which sequenced CD4 or CD8 repertoire held them at higher abundance. The public reads were reanalyzed by TCRdb: fastp trimming at Q25, MiXCR alignment, in-frame beta chains only. Every entry covers one CDR3 protein and lists the most common genes and DNA from its rows. Clone size and V and J calls follow TCRdb, not the original study. Across this sample there are 450,000 to 550,000 distinct CDR3 sequences, with less than 20% seen only once. The top ten hold more than 13% of the sample.

The TCR comes from a man younger than 40 who received the YFV17D yellow fever vaccine. The chain is made from TRBV7-2 and TRBJ2-5; perhaps TRBD2 is the D gene, with 6 bases matching. Sequencing was performed on PBMCs, taken 15 days after the yellow fever booster vaccination. This receptor has the CDR3 CASSSGFGRETQYF. In nucleotide form, the sequence is TGTGCCAGCAGCTCCGGGTTCGGGAGAGAGACCCAGTACTTC.